The 27 T cell receptor beta chains below were found in one sample sequenced in a study of PD-L1 blockade in urothelial cancer. Repertoires were generated with immunoSEQ multiplex PCR, while TCRdb's copy carries only in-frame clones and drops some. Of around 45,000 clones in the sample, more than 75% are singletons; the top ten hold about a sixth. Stated time point: pretreatment peripheral blood. Specimen: PBMCs, collected around atezolizumab (anti-PD-L1) treatment. Source of these receptors: a man in his fifties or sixties with urothelial cancer.

CDR3 DNA sequence: TGTGCCAGCAGCTACCGGTTTGGGACTAGGTCCTACAATGAGCAGTTCTTC. It is translated as CASSYRFGTRSYNEQFF. The gene calls are TRBV13 and TRBJ2-1; 8 nucleotides agree with TRBD2. The junction had 9 bases not matched to a gene; V was cut back by 4 bases and J by 1 base. CDR1 is PRHDT, CDR2 FYEKMQ, per germline (reference sequence). The CDR3 sequence is 17 residues long.

The genes are TRBV10-1 and TRBJ2-1, with 8 bases aligning to TRBD2. The CDR3 consists of 15 residues. From germline, CDR1 is WNHNN and CDR2 SYGVQD (reference sequence). V lost 2 bases and J lost 6; bases outside the gene matches: 6. The CDR3 region is CASSEEGGGRNEQFF. DNA of the CDR3: TGCGCCAGCAGTGAGGAGGGCGGGGGGCGCAATGAGCAGTTCTTC.

This rearrangement joins TRBV5-6 to TRBJ1-2; weak D call: TRBD1 (6 bases). V was pared by 1 base and J by 5 bases, with 18 bases between. Per germline, CDR1 SGHDT and CDR2 YYEEEE. This CDR3 is 16 amino acids long. In DNA, the CDR3 is TGTGCCAGCAGCTTGTGGGCTGGGGGCGGACATTATGGCTACACCTTC. It codes for CASSLWAGGGHYGYTF.

The chain carries TRBV7-2 and TRBJ2-5, with TRBD2 matching over 9 bases. This CDR3 has 15 amino acids. The germline CDR1 and CDR2 sequences are SGHTA and FQGNSA. The V gene end was trimmed by 5 bases and the J gene end by 2 bases; junction bases not matched to a gene: 6. This CDR3 is CASSPKRGVQETQYF. CDR3 nucleotide sequence: TGTGCCAGCAGCCCTAAGCGGGGGGTACAAGAGACCCAGTACTTC.

The J gene is TRBJ1-3, the V gene TRBV13; D ambiguous. The germline V gene has CDR1 PRHDT and CDR2 FYEKMQ (reference sequence). V gave up 8 bases and J gave up 0 bases, with 8 bases separating them. The CDR3 extends over 13 amino acids. The CDR3 spells CASGQYSGNTIYF. The CDR3, as DNA: TGTGCCAGCGGGCAGTACTCTGGAAACACCATATATTTT.

The chain uses TRBV2 and TRBJ2-1, with 7 bases aligning to TRBD2. The trim removed 3 bases at V and 3 bases at J, leaving 5 bases unmatched. CDR3 length: 15 residues. Germline CDR1 reads SNHLY; CDR2 reads FYNNEI. The CDR3 spells CASSEGGSLYNEQFF. The CDR3 DNA sequence: TGTGCCAGCAGTGAGGGAGGGAGTCTCTACAATGAGCAGTTCTTC. The whole variable domain, filled in from reference TRBV2 and TRBJ2-1, reads EPEVTQTPSHQVTQMGQEVILRCVPISNHLYFYWYRQILGQKVEFLVSFYNNEISEKSEIFDDQFSVERPDGSNFTLKIRSTKLEDSAMYFCASSEGGSLYNEQFFGPGTRLTVL.

The rearrangement links TRBV28 to TRBJ1-2; 9 bases fit TRBD1. This CDR3 spans 16 amino acids. Germline V gives CDR1 MDHEN, CDR2 SYDVKM. V trimming: 2 bases; J trimming: 8 bases; junction bases outside the gene matches: 12. The CDR3 nucleotides are TGTGCCAGCAGTTTAATCACAGGGGGCGCCCCTAGGGGCTACACCTTC. This translates into CASSLITGGAPRGYTF.

The chain has TRBV10-3 and TRBJ2-1, with D possibly matching TRBD2 (6 bases). The CDR3 loop spans 14 amino acids. Germline CDR1 reads ENHRY; CDR2 reads SYGVKD. Trimming pared 8 bases from V and 6 bases from J, leaving 17 bases between. The DNA for the CDR3 is TGTGCCATCGCGGTGGGAGGATCGGGCAATGAGCAGTTCTTC. Its translation is CAIAVGGSGNEQFF.

CDR3: CATLQGLTNYGYTF. For the CDR3, the DNA is TGTGCCACCCTACAGGGGCTAACTAACTATGGCTACACCTTC. The V gene is TRBV19, the J gene TRBJ1-2; 7 bases fit TRBD1. V gave up 10 bases and J gave up 0 bases; unmatched junction bases: 8. CDR3 length: 14 residues. Germline values: CDR1 LNHDA, CDR2 SQIVND (reference sequence). Using reference TRBV19 and TRBJ1-2 for the parts outside the CDR3, the full variable domain is DGGITQSPKYLFRKEGQNVTLSCEQNLNHDAMYWYRQDPGQGLRLIYYSQIVNDFQKGDIAEGYSVSREKKESFPLTVTSAQKNPTAFYLCATLQGLTNYGYTFGSGTRLTVV.

The gene calls are TRBV5-6 and TRBJ2-7; D is unresolved. The V end lost 2 bases, the J end lost 3 bases, and 12 bases lay between the germline ends. The germline V gene has CDR1 SGHDT and CDR2 YYEEEE. The CDR3 is made up of 14 amino acids. The DNA for the CDR3 is TGTGCCAGCAGCTTTGGCGGCAGAAACTACGAGCAGTACTTC. The encoded protein is CASSFGGRNYEQYF.

The rearrangement links TRBV5-4 to TRBJ2-7; 16 nucleotides align to TRBD2. Germline assignment: CDR1 SGHNT and CDR2 YYREEE (reference sequence). The CDR3 has 17 residues. Trimming removed 4 bases from V and 6 bases from J; junction bases left unmatched: 10. CDR3 loop: CASSTMGLAGGQVEQYF. The CDR3 DNA reads as TGTGCCAGCAGCACCATGGGACTAGCGGGAGGGCAGGTCGAGCAGTACTTC.

This clone was seen more than once but under ten times. The gene calls are TRBV28 and TRBJ1-5; TRBD1 agrees at 10 bases. The junction had 6 bases not matched to a gene; V was cut back by 5 bases and J by 5 bases. This CDR3 contains 15 residues. The V gene's germline CDR1 is MDHEN and CDR2 SYDVKM. Here the CDR3 DNA reads TGTGCCAGCAGTGGACCTGGGACAGGGGATCAGCCCCAGCATTTT. This sequence encodes CASSGPGTGDQPQHF.

The chain carries TRBV5-4 and TRBJ2-1, with TRBD2 matching 8 bases. Germline V gene data show CDR1 as SGHNT and CDR2 as YYREEE (reference sequence). This CDR3 has 14 residues. V shed 0 bases and J 7 bases; nucleotides not matched to a gene: 3. CDR3 amino acids: CASSLDTSGNEQFF. CDR3 DNA: TGTGCCAGCAGCTTGGATACTAGCGGAAATGAGCAGTTCTTC.

This chain links TRBV7-2 with TRBJ2-2; 8 nucleotides match TRBD2. The ends lost 5 bases at V and 4 bases at J; junction bases unmatched: 6. The CDR3 is made up of 15 amino acids. Looked up from germline, CDR1 is SGHTA and CDR2 is FQGNSA. CDR3 sequence (DNA): TGTGCCAGCAGCCCCTCCGGGGGGGGCACCGGGGAGCTGTTTTTT. Amino acids: CASSPSGGGTGELFF.

The chain joins TRBV2 to TRBJ2-3, with a tentative D call TRBD2 (7 bases). The V gene lost 4 bases and the J gene lost 1 base, with 15 bases spanning the gap. CDR3 length: 16 residues. Per germline, CDR1 SNHLY and CDR2 FYNNEI. DNA of the CDR3: TGTGCCAGCAGTGGGGGAGGGGGAGTAGGCACAGATACGCAGTATTTT. Residues: CASSGGGGVGTDTQYF.

With respect to this clone: A read error may account for a junction end that differs from germline. The rearrangement uses TRBV7-7 and TRBJ2-1; unclear D gene. The CDR3 length is 13 residues. Germline V CDR1 and CDR2: SSHAT, FNYEAQ (reference sequence). The CDR3: CASSFDAGSRQFF. The CDR3 DNA sequence: TGTGCTAGCAGCTTCGACGCTGGTTCTAGGCAGTTCTTC.

This sequence joins TRBV21-1 and TRBJ2-1; TRBD1, as called in the table, went unchecked against the DNA. TRBV21-1 is designated a pseudogene. The CDR3 is 14 amino acids. CDR3 residues: CASLGGQGNDEQFF. CDR3 sequence (DNA): TGTGCCAGCCTCGGTGGACAGGGTAACGATGAGCAGTTCTTC.

V and J are TRBV6-5 and TRBJ1-2; a possible D gene is TRBD1 (6 bases). CDR3 size: 13 residues. The V and J ends lost 4 bases and 4 bases respectively, with 10 bases between them. Germline V gene data show CDR1 as MNHEY and CDR2 as SVGAGI. CDR3 residues: CASSLDRLYGYTF. The CDR3 DNA is TGTGCCAGCAGTTTAGACAGGCTCTATGGCTACACCTTC.

This chain links TRBV6-5 with TRBJ1-1; no clear D. The length of the CDR3 is 13 residues. The germline CDR1 and CDR2 sequences are MNHEY and SVGAGI. V was clipped by 3 bases and J by 3 bases, with 8 bases between them. This CDR3 is CASSYRVDTEAFF. CDR3 coding DNA: TGTGCCAGCAGTTATAGAGTGGACACTGAAGCTTTCTTT.

V and J are TRBV6-1 and TRBJ1-6; the D gene is possibly TRBD1 (6 bases). CDR1 and CDR2 (germline): MNHNS, SASEGT. The ends were cut back, 8 bases at V and 7 bases at J, with 15 bases in the middle. There are 14 residues in the CDR3. The CDR3 here is CASQSTGGNSPLHF. The CDR3 DNA sequence: TGTGCCAGCCAATCGACAGGAGGAAATTCACCCCTCCACTTT.

The J gene is TRBJ2-7, the V gene TRBV10-3; the match to TRBD1 covers 9 bases. The CDR3 is 14 residues long. Germline V gene data show CDR1 as ENHRY and CDR2 as SYGVKD. V lost 0 bases to trimming and J lost 4 bases; unmatched junction nucleotides: 1. The CDR3 reads CAISESGTGYEQYF. For the CDR3, the DNA is TGTGCCATCAGTGAGTCCGGGACAGGGTACGAGCAGTACTTC.

The chain has TRBV6-5 and TRBJ2-7; 7 nucleotides line up with TRBD1. Losses at the gene ends were 2 bases for V and 5 bases for J; bases not matched to a gene: 9. The CDR3 totals 15 residues. Germline CDR1 reads MNHEY; CDR2 reads SVGAGI. In DNA form, the CDR3 reads TGTGCCAGCAGTTACGACAGGGCTACTTCGGACGAGCAGTACTTC. Residues: CASSYDRATSDEQYF.

This sequence joins TRBV5-6 and TRBJ1-4, with TRBD1 matching over 8 bases. This CDR3 spans 14 amino acids. Germline trimming cut 4 bases from V and 6 bases from J; bases unmatched to any gene: 5. The V gene's germline CDR1 is SGHDT and CDR2 YYEEEE. This CDR3 reads CASSRTGPYEKLFF. Here the CDR3 DNA reads TGTGCCAGCAGCCGGACAGGGCCCTATGAAAAACTGTTTTTT.

The rearrangement uses TRBV27 and TRBJ2-7; maybe TRBD1 (5 bases). The CDR3 length is 14 residues. The germline CDR1 and CDR2 sequences are MNHEY and SMNVEV (reference sequence). Deletions cut 2 bases from V and 3 bases from J, with 11 bases between. The CDR3: CASSLGALNYEQYF. CDR3 bases: TGTGCCAGCAGTTTAGGGGCTCTGAACTACGAGCAGTACTTC.

The chain combines TRBV19 with TRBJ1-2, with D possibly TRBD1 on 5 matching bases. The CDR3 spans 10 residues. V gave up 8 bases and J gave up 5 bases, with 6 bases separating them. Germline V lookup: CDR1 LNHDA, CDR2 SQIVND (reference sequence). CDR3 nucleotides: TGTGCCAGTCGACAGTATGGCTACACCTTC. As protein: CASRQYGYTF.

The chain combines TRBV18 with TRBJ2-7, with TRBD2 matching 10 bases. Germline V lookup: CDR1 KGHSH, CDR2 LQKENI. V gave up 6 bases and J gave up 0 bases; unmatched junction bases: 2. The CDR3 runs to 14 residues. This chain's CDR3 is CASSPSGGSYEQYF. In DNA, the CDR3 is TGTGCCAGCTCGCCTAGCGGGGGCTCCTACGAGCAGTACTTC. Full variable domain (missing parts from reference TRBV18 and TRBJ2-7): NAGVMQNPRHLVRRRGQEARLRCSPMKGHSHVYWYRQLPEEGLKFMVYLQKENIIDESGMPKERFSAEFPKEGPSILRIQQVVRGDSAAYFCASSPSGGSYEQYFGPGTRLTVT.

In this sample, this clone turned up a few times. This chain connects TRBV27 to TRBJ2-7; D possibly corresponds to TRBD1 (6 bases). The V end lost 6 bases, the J end lost 2 bases, and 17 bases lay between the germline ends. The CDR3 consists of 15 residues. Germline CDR1 MNHEY, CDR2 SMNVEV (reference sequence). The CDR3 DNA is TGTGCCAGCAGGGCCACAGGGATTTCCACCTACGAGCAGTACTTC. This gives the protein CASRATGISTYEQYF.